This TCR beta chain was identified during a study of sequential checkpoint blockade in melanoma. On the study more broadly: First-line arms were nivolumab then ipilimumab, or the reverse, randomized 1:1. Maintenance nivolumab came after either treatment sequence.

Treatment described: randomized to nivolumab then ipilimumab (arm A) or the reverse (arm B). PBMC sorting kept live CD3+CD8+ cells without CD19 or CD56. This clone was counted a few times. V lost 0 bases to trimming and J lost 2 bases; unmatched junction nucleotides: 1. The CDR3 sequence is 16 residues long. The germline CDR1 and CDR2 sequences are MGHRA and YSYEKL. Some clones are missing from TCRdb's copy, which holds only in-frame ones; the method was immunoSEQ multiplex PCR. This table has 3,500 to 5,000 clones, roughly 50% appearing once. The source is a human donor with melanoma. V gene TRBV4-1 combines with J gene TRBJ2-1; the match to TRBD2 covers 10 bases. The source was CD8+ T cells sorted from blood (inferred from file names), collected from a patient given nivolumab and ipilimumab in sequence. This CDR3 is CASSQEGTSAYNEQFF. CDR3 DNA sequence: TGCGCCAGCAGCCAAGAGGGGACTAGCGCCTACAATGAGCAGTTCTTC.